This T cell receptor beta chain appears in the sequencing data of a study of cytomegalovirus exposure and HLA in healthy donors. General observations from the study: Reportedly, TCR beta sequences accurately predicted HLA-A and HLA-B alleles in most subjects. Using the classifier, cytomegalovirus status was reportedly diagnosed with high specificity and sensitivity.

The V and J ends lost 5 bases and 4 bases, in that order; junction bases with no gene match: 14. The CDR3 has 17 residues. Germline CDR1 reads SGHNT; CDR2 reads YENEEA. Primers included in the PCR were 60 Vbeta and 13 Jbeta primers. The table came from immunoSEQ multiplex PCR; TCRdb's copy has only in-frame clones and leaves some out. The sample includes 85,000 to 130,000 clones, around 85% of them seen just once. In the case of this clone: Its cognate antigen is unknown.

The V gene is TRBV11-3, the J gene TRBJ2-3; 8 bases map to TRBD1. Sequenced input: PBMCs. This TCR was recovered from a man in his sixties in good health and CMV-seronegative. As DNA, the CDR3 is TGTGCCAGCAGCCCGGGACAGGCTAAGGCACGCGCAGATACGCAGTATTTT. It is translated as CASSPGQAKARADTQYF.